This TCR beta chain was observed in a study of blood T cell repertoires in COVID-19. About the research overall: Acute and convalescent COVID-19 specimens originated in the United States, Italy and Spain. PBMCs, B-cell-depleted T cells, or T cells provided the cDNA or gDNA that made up the material.

The CDR3 runs 13 residues. CDR1 MGHDK and CDR2 SYGVNS come from the germline V gene. V was shortened by 6 bases and J by 8 bases, with 16 bases between the two germline ends. As processed by the authors: Reference gene primer amplification yielded estimated nucleated cell counts. Only in-frame clones appear in the TCRdb table, and some are missing; sequencing was by immunoSEQ multiplex PCR. For V, J and clone size, that table is used; D and trimming come from the DNA. The top ten hold about 4.5% of the sample, which has over 350,000 clones, approximately 90% seen once. The sample consisted of peripheral blood. This chain joins TRBV25-1 and TRBJ1-1, with a weak D call TRBD1 (5 bases). This receptor was taken from a woman aged 25-40 years with acute or convalescent COVID-19. CDR3 sequence: CASSRRGLGEAFF. In DNA, the CDR3 is TGTGCCAGCAGCCGGCGGGGGTTGGGGGAAGCTTTCTTT.